The rows below give T cell receptor beta chains drawn from one sample of a study of Ad26.COV2.S vaccination and SARS-CoV-2 variants. Some clones are missing from TCRdb's copy, which holds only in-frame ones; the method was immunoSEQ multiplex PCR. The sample lists around 250,000 clones; 70% to 90% were seen once. Sample: peripheral blood, taken in a trial of Ad26.COV2.S vaccine versus placebo. The receptor source for this set is a person between 18 and 65 years old who received the Ad26.COV2.S COVID-19 vaccine or a placebo. The CDR3 runs from the conserved cysteine through the conserved F or W. The D gene is left open where the match is weak. Where a row states a size, it is once, few, many or the class of an expanded clone; other rows omit it.

d_gene: .
j_gene: TRBJ2-5
abundance: .
v_gene: TRBV18
CDR3nt: TGTGCCAGCTCACCACCGGGGGAGACCCAGTACTTC
CDR3aa: CASSPPGETQYF

d_gene: .
j_gene: TRBJ2-7
abundance: .
v_gene: TRBV7-9
CDR3nt: TGTGCCAGCAGCTTAACCGGGACATCCTACGAGCAGTACTTC
CDR3aa: CASSLTGTSYEQYF

d_gene: .
j_gene: TRBJ1-5
abundance: .
v_gene: TRBV19
CDR3nt: TGTGCCAGTAGTCGCACAGCCACCTCCAATCAGCCCCAGCATTTT
CDR3aa: CASSRTATSNQPQHF

d_gene: TRBD2
j_gene: TRBJ2-2
abundance: .
v_gene: TRBV5-4
CDR3nt: TGTGCCAGCAGCTTCCGTGGACTAGCGGGAGCCGGAGCCCGGACCGGGGAGCTGTTTTTT
CDR3aa: CASSFRGLAGAGARTGELFF

d_gene: .
j_gene: TRBJ2-5
abundance: .
v_gene: TRBV6-2/TRBV6-3
CDR3nt: TGTGCCAGCAGTGCAGGACTATATGTGGAGACCCAGTACTTC
CDR3aa: CASSAGLYVETQYF

d_gene: TRBD2
j_gene: TRBJ2-1
abundance: .
v_gene: TRBV6-2/TRBV6-3
CDR3nt: TGTGCCAGCAGTTCATCCGGACTAGCAGGTGGGCAGTTCTTC
CDR3aa: CASSSSGLAGGQFF

d_gene: TRBD1
j_gene: TRBJ1-6
abundance: once
v_gene: TRBV18
CDR3nt: TGTGCCAGCTCGCCCGGACAGGGCTATAATTCACCCCTCCACTTT
CDR3aa: CASSPGQGYNSPLHF

d_gene: .
j_gene: TRBJ1-1
abundance: .
v_gene: TRBV9
CDR3nt: TGTGCCAGCCGGGGCCAGGGAGGGACTGAAGCTTTCTTT
CDR3aa: CASRGQGGTEAFF

d_gene: .
j_gene: TRBJ2-3
abundance: .
v_gene: TRBV12-5
CDR3nt: TGTGCTAGTGGTTTGGCATACTCGGGGGCAGATACGCAGTATTTT
CDR3aa: CASGLAYSGADTQYF

d_gene: TRBD2
j_gene: TRBJ2-1
abundance: .
v_gene: TRBV12-5
CDR3nt: TGTGCTAGTCAGCGGGAGGTCAGCAATGAGCAGTTCTTC
CDR3aa: CASQREVSNEQFF

d_gene: TRBD2
j_gene: TRBJ2-1
abundance: .
v_gene: TRBV29-1
CDR3nt: TGCAGCGCAACTAGCGGGAGATACAATGAGCAGTTCTTC
CDR3aa: CSATSGRYNEQFF

d_gene: .
j_gene: TRBJ2-1
abundance: .
v_gene: TRBV5-1
CDR3nt: TGCGCCAGCAGCCTCCACAGGGACTTCTACAATGAACAGTTCTTC
CDR3aa: CASSLHRDFYNEQFF

d_gene: .
j_gene: TRBJ1-1
abundance: once
v_gene: TRBV18
CDR3nt: TGTGCCAGCTCACAGGGAATCATGAACACTGAAGCTTTCTTT
CDR3aa: CASSQGIMNTEAFF

d_gene: TRBD1
j_gene: TRBJ2-1
abundance: .
v_gene: TRBV24-1
CDR3nt: TGTGCCACCAGTGACCCGGGACAGGGGTTTGGAGAGCAGTTCTTC
CDR3aa: CATSDPGQGFGEQFF

d_gene: .
j_gene: TRBJ1-6
abundance: .
v_gene: TRBV14
CDR3nt: TGTGCCAGCAGCCAAGCAGGAATCTATAATTCACCCCTCCACTTT
CDR3aa: CASSQAGIYNSPLHF

d_gene: .
j_gene: TRBJ1-1
abundance: few
v_gene: TRBV4-1
CDR3nt: TGCGCCAGCAGCCAACCGGGAGGGAACACTGAAGCTTTCTTT
CDR3aa: CASSQPGGNTEAFF

d_gene: .
j_gene: TRBJ2-3
abundance: .
v_gene: TRBV12-5
CDR3nt: TGTGCTAGTGGTCCCGAGACCTATTGGGCAGATACGCAGTATTTT
CDR3aa: CASGPETYWADTQYF

d_gene: .
j_gene: TRBJ2-5
abundance: .
v_gene: TRBV30
CDR3nt: TGTGCCTGGAGCGCGGACAGCAAGAGGACCCAGTACTTC
CDR3aa: CAWSADSKRTQYF

d_gene: TRBD1
j_gene: TRBJ2-4
abundance: .
v_gene: TRBV5-6
CDR3nt: TGTGCCAGCAGCTCCCGGGACAGGGGGCGCGGGAACATTCAGTACTTC
CDR3aa: CASSSRDRGRGNIQYF

d_gene: .
j_gene: TRBJ2-2
abundance: .
v_gene: TRBV29-1
CDR3nt: TGCAGCGTTGTAGGAGGGAACACCGGGGAGCTGTTTTTT
CDR3aa: CSVVGGNTGELFF

d_gene: .
j_gene: TRBJ2-3
abundance: .
v_gene: TRBV10-3
CDR3nt: TGTGCCATCAGTGAGGTGAGGATCCCGGGGGAGAGCACAGATACGCAGTATTTT
CDR3aa: CAISEVRIPGESTDTQYF

d_gene: TRBD1
j_gene: TRBJ2-2
abundance: .
v_gene: TRBV3-1/TRBV3-2
CDR3nt: TGTGCCAGCAGCCTCCAGGGGCACAGGGGAACCGGGGAGCTGTTTTTT
CDR3aa: CASSLQGHRGTGELFF

d_gene: .
j_gene: TRBJ1-1
abundance: .
v_gene: TRBV6-5
CDR3nt: TGTGCCAGCAGGTCGACAGTTTGGAGCACTGAAGCTTTCTTT
CDR3aa: CASRSTVWSTEAFF

d_gene: TRBD2
j_gene: TRBJ2-4
abundance: .
v_gene: TRBV4-2
CDR3nt: TGTGCCAGCAGCCAAGATCTCAGCGGGAGGGGGACGAGGTACTTC
CDR3aa: CASSQDLSGRGTRYF

d_gene: .
j_gene: TRBJ2-1
abundance: .
v_gene: TRBV7-8
CDR3nt: TGTGCCAGCAGCTTGGAGGGGCGAGATAGGAATGAGCAGTTCTTC
CDR3aa: CASSLEGRDRNEQFF

d_gene: TRBD1
j_gene: TRBJ2-3
abundance: .
v_gene: TRBV7-9
CDR3nt: TGTGCCAGCAGCTCAAGGACAGGGAGGACAGATACGCAGTATTTT
CDR3aa: CASSSRTGRTDTQYF

d_gene: .
j_gene: TRBJ2-2
abundance: .
v_gene: TRBV19
CDR3nt: TGTGCCAGTAGTATCTCAGTCAGACTTAACACCGGGGAGCTGTTTTTT
CDR3aa: CASSISVRLNTGELFF

d_gene: TRBD1
j_gene: TRBJ1-6
abundance: .
v_gene: TRBV3-1/TRBV3-2
CDR3nt: TGTGCCAGCAGCCAAGAAGGGCAGGGGGCCTGGAATTCACCCCTCCACTTT
CDR3aa: CASSQEGQGAWNSPLHF

d_gene: TRBD1
j_gene: TRBJ1-5
abundance: .
v_gene: TRBV6-1
CDR3nt: TGTGCCAGCAGTGAAGCGGACAGGGGGTCCAATCAGCCCCAGCATTTT
CDR3aa: CASSEADRGSNQPQHF

d_gene: .
j_gene: TRBJ2-5
abundance: .
v_gene: TRBV7-2
CDR3nt: TGTGCCAGCAGTCACTACAGTATGGAGACCCAGTACTTC
CDR3aa: CASSHYSMETQYF

d_gene: .
j_gene: TRBJ2-7
abundance: once
v_gene: TRBV11-2
CDR3nt: TGTGCCAGCAGCTTAGGAGGGGTCATGATCTCCTACGAGCAGTACTTC
CDR3aa: CASSLGGVMISYEQYF

d_gene: .
j_gene: TRBJ1-2
abundance: .
v_gene: TRBV6-1
CDR3nt: TGTGCCAGCAGTGAACCAGAAAAGTATGGCTACACCTTC
CDR3aa: CASSEPEKYGYTF

d_gene: TRBD1
j_gene: TRBJ1-2
abundance: .
v_gene: TRBV18
CDR3nt: TGTGCCAGCTCACCCCGACAGGGAGCACCCTATGGCTACACCTTC
CDR3aa: CASSPRQGAPYGYTF

d_gene: TRBD1
j_gene: TRBJ1-4
abundance: .
v_gene: TRBV7-9
CDR3nt: TGTGCCAGCAGTCTAAAGAAGACAGGGAGGAGTGAAAAACTGTTTTTT
CDR3aa: CASSLKKTGRSEKLFF

d_gene: .
j_gene: TRBJ1-1
abundance: .
v_gene: TRBV7-3
CDR3nt: TGTGCCAGCAGCTCCGCACGGTTCCGGGACATCCTTGAAGCTTTCTTT
CDR3aa: CASSSARFRDILEAFF

d_gene: TRBD1
j_gene: TRBJ2-7
abundance: many
v_gene: TRBV9
CDR3nt: TGTGCCAGCAGCGCCGACAGGGGAATCACGAGGAGGGAGCAGTACTTC
CDR3aa: CASSADRGITRREQYF

d_gene: TRBD1
j_gene: TRBJ1-4
abundance: .
v_gene: TRBV5-6
CDR3nt: TGTGCCAGCAGCTTGCTCGGGACAGGGGGTGGAGAAAAACTGTTTTTT
CDR3aa: CASSLLGTGGGEKLFF

d_gene: TRBD2
j_gene: TRBJ2-1
abundance: .
v_gene: TRBV7-3
CDR3nt: TGTGCCAGCAGCTTAGCGGGGGTCGGTGAGCAGTTCTTC
CDR3aa: CASSLAGVGEQFF

d_gene: .
j_gene: TRBJ2-3
abundance: .
v_gene: TRBV6-1
CDR3nt: TGTGCCAGCAGTGAAGTCTATGGCACAGATACGCAGTATTTT
CDR3aa: CASSEVYGTDTQYF

d_gene: .
j_gene: TRBJ2-4
abundance: few
v_gene: TRBV9
CDR3nt: TGTGCCAGCAGCCCCCGACCTCCCGAGCGGAACATTCAGTACTTC
CDR3aa: CASSPRPPERNIQYF

d_gene: .
j_gene: TRBJ1-1
abundance: .
v_gene: TRBV10-3
CDR3nt: TGTGCCATCAGTGAGTCGACTGTTGAAGCTTTCTTT
CDR3aa: CAISESTVEAFF

d_gene: .
j_gene: TRBJ2-1
abundance: many
v_gene: TRBV7-9
CDR3nt: TGTGCCAGCAGCGGTACGGGACTTAGCTCCTACAATGAGCAGTTCTTC
CDR3aa: CASSGTGLSSYNEQFF

d_gene: TRBD1
j_gene: TRBJ1-2
abundance: .
v_gene: TRBV5-6
CDR3nt: TGTGCCAGCAGCAAGGGACAGGGCGGTAACTATGGCTACACCTTC
CDR3aa: CASSKGQGGNYGYTF

d_gene: .
j_gene: TRBJ1-1
abundance: .
v_gene: TRBV21-1
CDR3nt: TGTGCCAGCAGCAAAGAGTGCAGGGGCCGGGGCGAGAACACTGAAGCTTTCTTT
CDR3aa: CASSKECRGRGENTEAFF

d_gene: TRBD1
j_gene: TRBJ2-5
abundance: .
v_gene: TRBV2
CDR3nt: TGTGCCAGCACACAGGGGGCCGGGGAGACCCAGTACTTC
CDR3aa: CASTQGAGETQYF

d_gene: TRBD1
j_gene: TRBJ1-5
abundance: .
v_gene: TRBV20-1
CDR3nt: TGCAGTGCTAGTCCCCGGACAGGGGAGAGCAATCAGCCCCAGCATTTT
CDR3aa: CSASPRTGESNQPQHF

d_gene: .
j_gene: TRBJ2-2
abundance: .
v_gene: TRBV10-2
CDR3nt: TGCGCCAGCAGTGACGCGCGGGGGCCTACCGGGGAGCTGTTTTTT
CDR3aa: CASSDARGPTGELFF